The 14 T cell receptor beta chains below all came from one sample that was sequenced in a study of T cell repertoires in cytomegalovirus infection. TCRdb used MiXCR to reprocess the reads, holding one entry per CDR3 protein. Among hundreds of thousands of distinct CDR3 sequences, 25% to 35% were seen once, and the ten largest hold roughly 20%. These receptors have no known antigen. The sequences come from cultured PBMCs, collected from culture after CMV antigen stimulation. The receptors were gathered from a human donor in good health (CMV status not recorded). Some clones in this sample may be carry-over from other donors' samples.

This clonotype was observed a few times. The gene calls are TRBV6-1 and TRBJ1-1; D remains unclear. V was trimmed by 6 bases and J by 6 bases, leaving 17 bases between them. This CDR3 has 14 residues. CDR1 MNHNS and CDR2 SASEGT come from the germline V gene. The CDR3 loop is CASRHPRGNSEAFF. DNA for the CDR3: TGTGCCAGCAGGCACCCTCGGGGTAACTCTGAAGCTTTCTTT.

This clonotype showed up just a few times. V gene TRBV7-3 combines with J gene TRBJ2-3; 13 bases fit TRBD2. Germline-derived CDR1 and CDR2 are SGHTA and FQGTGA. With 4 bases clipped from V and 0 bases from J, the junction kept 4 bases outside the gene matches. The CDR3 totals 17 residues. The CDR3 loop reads CASSSGLAGASTDTQYF. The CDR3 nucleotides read TGTGCCAGCAGCTCCGGACTAGCGGGGGCCAGCACAGATACGCAGTATTTT.

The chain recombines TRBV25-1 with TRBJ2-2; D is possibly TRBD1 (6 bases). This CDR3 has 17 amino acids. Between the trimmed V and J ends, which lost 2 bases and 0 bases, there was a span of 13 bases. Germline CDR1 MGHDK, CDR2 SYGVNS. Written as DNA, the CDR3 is TGTGCCAGCAGTGAACCACAGGGAAACCCGAACACCGGGGAGCTGTTTTTT. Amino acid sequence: CASSEPQGNPNTGELFF.

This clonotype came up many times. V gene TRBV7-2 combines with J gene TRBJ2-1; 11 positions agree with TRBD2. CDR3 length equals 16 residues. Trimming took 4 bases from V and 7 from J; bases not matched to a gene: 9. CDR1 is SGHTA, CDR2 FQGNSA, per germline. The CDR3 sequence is CASSSYTSGRINEQFF. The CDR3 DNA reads TGTGCCAGCAGCTCCTATACTAGCGGGAGAATTAATGAGCAGTTCTTC.

The CDR3 loop reads CATSPGGRVAFF. Written as DNA, the CDR3 is TGTGCCACCTCGCCGGGGGGAAGGGTAGCTTTCTTT. V is TRBV7-2 and J is TRBJ1-1; perhaps TRBD1 as D (5 bases). V was shortened by 10 bases and J by 10 bases, with 19 bases between the two germline ends. There are 12 residues in the CDR3. From germline, CDR1 is SGHTA and CDR2 FQGNSA.

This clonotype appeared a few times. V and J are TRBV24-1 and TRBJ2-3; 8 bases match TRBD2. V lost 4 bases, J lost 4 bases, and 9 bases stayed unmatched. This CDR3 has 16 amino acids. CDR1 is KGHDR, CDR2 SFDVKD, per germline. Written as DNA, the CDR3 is TGTGCCACCAGTGAGGCGGGAGGAGTGGGCGCAGATACGCAGTATTTT. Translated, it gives CATSEAGGVGADTQYF.

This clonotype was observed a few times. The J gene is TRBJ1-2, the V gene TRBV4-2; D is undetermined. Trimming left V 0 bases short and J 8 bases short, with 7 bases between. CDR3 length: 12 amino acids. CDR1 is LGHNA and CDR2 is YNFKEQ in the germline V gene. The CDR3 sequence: CASSQDRTGYTF. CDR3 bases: TGTGCCAGCAGCCAAGATAGAACCGGCTACACCTTC.

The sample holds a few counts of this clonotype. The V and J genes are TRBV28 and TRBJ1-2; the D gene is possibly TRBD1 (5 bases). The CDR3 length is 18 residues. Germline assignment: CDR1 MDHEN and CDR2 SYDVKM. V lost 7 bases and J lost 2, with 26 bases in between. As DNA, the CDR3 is TGTGCCAGCACGGACTTATCCGGGACGGTCCTTTTAAACTATGGCTACACCTTC. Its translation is CASTDLSGTVLLNYGYTF.

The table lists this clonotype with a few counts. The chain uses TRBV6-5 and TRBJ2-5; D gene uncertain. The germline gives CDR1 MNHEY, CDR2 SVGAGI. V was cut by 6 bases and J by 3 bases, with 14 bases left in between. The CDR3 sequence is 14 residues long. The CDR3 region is CASSIPGREETQYF. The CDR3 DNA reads TGTGCCAGCAGCATCCCGGGCAGAGAAGAGACCCAGTACTTC.

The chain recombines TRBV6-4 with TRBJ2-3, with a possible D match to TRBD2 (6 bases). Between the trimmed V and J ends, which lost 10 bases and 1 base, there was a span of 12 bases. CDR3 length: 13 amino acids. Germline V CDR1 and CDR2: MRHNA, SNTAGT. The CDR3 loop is CATRLEGTDTQYF. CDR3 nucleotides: TGTGCCACCAGACTAGAAGGCACAGATACGCAGTATTTT.

The CDR3 DNA follows: TGTGCCAGCATGGAGGTAGGGCGCACTGAAGCTTTCTTT. Translated: CASMEVGRTEAFF. The chain has TRBV10-3 and TRBJ1-1; the D is unclear. The V end was cut by 10 bases, the J end by 4 bases, with 16 bases between. The CDR3 spans 13 residues. Germline-derived CDR1 and CDR2 are ENHRY and SYGVKD.

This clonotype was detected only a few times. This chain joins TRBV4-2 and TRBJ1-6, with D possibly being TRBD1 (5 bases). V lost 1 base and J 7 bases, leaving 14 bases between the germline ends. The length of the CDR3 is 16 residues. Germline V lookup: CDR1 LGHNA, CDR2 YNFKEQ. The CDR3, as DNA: TGTGCCAGCAGCCAAGTCGGGGCAGGCCGGAATTCACCCCTCCACTTT. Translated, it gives CASSQVGAGRNSPLHF.

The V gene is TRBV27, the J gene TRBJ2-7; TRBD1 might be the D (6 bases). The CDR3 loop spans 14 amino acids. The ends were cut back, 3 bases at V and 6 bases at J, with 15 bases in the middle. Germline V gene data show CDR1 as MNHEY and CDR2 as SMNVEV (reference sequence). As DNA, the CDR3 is TGTGCCAGCAGTTTGTCCCCCCAGGGGTCCGAGCAGTACTTC. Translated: CASSLSPQGSEQYF.

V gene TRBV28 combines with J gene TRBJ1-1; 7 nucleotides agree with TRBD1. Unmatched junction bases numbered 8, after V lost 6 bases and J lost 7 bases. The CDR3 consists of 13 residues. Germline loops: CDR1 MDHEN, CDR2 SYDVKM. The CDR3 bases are TGTGCCAGCAGCAGTTTAGGGACAGATGAAGCTTTCTTT. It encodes CASSSLGTDEAFF.